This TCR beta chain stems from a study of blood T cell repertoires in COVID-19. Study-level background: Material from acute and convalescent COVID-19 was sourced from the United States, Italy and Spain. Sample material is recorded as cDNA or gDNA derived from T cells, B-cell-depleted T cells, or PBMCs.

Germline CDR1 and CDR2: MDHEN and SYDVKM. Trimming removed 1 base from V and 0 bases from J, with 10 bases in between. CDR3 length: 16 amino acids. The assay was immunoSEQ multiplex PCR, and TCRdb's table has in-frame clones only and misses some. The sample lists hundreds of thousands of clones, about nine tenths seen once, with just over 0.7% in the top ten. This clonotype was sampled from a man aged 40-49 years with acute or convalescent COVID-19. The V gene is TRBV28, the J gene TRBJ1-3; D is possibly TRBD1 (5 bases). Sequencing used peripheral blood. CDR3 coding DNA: TGTGCCAGCAGTTTATACGACAGCTACTCTGGAAACACCATATATTTT. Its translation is CASSLYDSYSGNTIYF.